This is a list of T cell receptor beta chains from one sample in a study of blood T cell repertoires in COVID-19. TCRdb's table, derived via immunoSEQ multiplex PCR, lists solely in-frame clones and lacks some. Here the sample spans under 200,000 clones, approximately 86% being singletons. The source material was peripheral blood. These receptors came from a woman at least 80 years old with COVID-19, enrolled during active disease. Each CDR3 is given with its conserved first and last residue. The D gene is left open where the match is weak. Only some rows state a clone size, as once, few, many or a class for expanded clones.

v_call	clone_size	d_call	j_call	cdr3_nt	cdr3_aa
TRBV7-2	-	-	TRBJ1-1	TGTGCCAGCAGCCAACGACAGGCCTCGAACACTGAAGCTTTCTTT	CASSQRQASNTEAFF
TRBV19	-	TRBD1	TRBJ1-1	TGTGCCAGTATTACAGGGGGAGGTCCCTTCGTCGCTTTCTTT	CASITGGGPFVAFF
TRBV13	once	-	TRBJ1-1	TGTGCCAGCAGCTCCTATACCCGAGGCATGAACACTGAAGCTTTCTTT	CASSSYTRGMNTEAFF
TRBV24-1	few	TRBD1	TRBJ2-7	TGTGCCACCAGTGATTCACGTGAGACAGGGGGCGGCGAGCAGTACTTC	CATSDSRETGGGEQYF
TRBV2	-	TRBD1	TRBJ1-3	TGTGCCAGCAGTGGGGGACAGATCTCTGGAAACACCATATATTTT	CASSGGQISGNTIYF
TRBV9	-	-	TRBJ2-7	TGTGCCAGCAGCGCCCAGGCGGGACGCTACGAGCAGTACTTC	CASSAQAGRYEQYF
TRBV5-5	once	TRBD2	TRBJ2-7	TGTGCCAGCAGCCATTCATCGGGACTAGCGGACTCCTACGAGCAGTACTTC	CASSHSSGLADSYEQYF
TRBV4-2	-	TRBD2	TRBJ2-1	TGTGCCAGCAGCCAAGAAAAAGCGGGAGGCAATGAGCAGTTCTTC	CASSQEKAGGNEQFF
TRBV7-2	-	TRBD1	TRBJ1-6	TGTGCCAGCAGCCGCGTTGGACCGGGACAGGGAGGTTACAATTCACCCCTCCACTTT	CASSRVGPGQGGYNSPLHF
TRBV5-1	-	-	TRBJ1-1	TGCGCCAGCAGCTTAAATCAGGGGATAAACACTGAAGCTTTCTTT	CASSLNQGINTEAFF
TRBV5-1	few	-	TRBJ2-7	TGCGCCAGCAGCTTGGAGGGGCGGTACGAGCAGTACTTC	CASSLEGRYEQYF
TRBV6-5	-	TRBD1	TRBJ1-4	TGTGCCAGCAGTAAACAGGGGGCGGAGAATGAAAAACTGTTTTTT	CASSKQGAENEKLFF
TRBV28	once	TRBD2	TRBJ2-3	TGTGCCAGCAGTTCCTCCGGGACTAGGACAGATACGCAGTATTTT	CASSSSGTRTDTQYF
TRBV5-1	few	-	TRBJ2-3	TGCGCCAGCAGCTTGGACTTCCCAGATACGCAGTATTTT	CASSLDFPDTQYF
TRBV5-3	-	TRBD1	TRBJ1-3	TGTGCCAGAAGCTTGGGGAGGGAGGACAGGGGGCGGAACACCATATATTTT	CARSLGREDRGRNTIYF
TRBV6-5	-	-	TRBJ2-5	TGTGCCAGCAGTCGGGGGACAGCGACTAAAGAGACCCAGTACTTC	CASSRGTATKETQYF
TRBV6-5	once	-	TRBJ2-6	TGTGCCAGCAGTCAACGGGTTTCTGGGGCCAACGTCCTGACTTTC	CASSQRVSGANVLTF
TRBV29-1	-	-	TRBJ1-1	TGCAGCGTTGAGCGGGGGGCAGGAACTGAAGCTTTCTTT	CSVERGAGTEAFF
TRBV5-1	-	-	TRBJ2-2	TGCGCCAGCAGCAGAGATGACACCGGGGAGCTGTTTTTT	CASSRDDTGELFF
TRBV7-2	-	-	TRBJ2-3	TGTGCCAGCAGCTCGAATCCGGTGCCTACGCAGTATTTT	CASSSNPVPTQYF
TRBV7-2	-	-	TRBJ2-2	TGTGCCAGCAGACCCTCTCGGCGGGGGGAGCTGTTTTTT	CASRPSRRGELFF
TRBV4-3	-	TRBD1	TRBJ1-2	TGCGCCAGCAGCCACGCTGACAGGGCCGGTGGCTACACCTTC	CASSHADRAGGYTF
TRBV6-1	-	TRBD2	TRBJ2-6	TGTGCCAGCAGTGAAGCGCCGGCTAGCGGGAGGACCATACGCTCTGGGGCCAACGTCCTGACTTTC	CASSEAPASGRTIRSGANVLTF
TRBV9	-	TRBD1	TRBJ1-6	TGTGCCAGCAGCGGTCCGGGACAGTATAATTCACCCCTCCACTTT	CASSGPGQYNSPLHF
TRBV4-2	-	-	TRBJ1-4	TGTGCCAGCAGCCAGTGGATGGACAGTGCAACTAATGAAAAACTGTTTTTT	CASSQWMDSATNEKLFF
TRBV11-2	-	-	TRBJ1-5	TGTGCCAACTGGGGGGACAGCAATCAGCCCCAGCATTTT	CANWGDSNQPQHF
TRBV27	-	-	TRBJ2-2	TGTGCCAGCAGCCATAGGGGAACCGGGGAGCTGTTTTTT	CASSHRGTGELFF
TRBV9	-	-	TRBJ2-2	TGTGCCAGCAGCGAATCGGCAGGGGGGACCGGGGAGCTGTTTTTT	CASSESAGGTGELFF
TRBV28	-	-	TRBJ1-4	TGTGCCAGCAGTAAACTCATTGCAACTAATGAAAAACTGTTTTTT	CASSKLIATNEKLFF
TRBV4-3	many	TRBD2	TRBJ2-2	TGCGCCAGCAGCCAAGGTCTGGGTAGCGGGAGATCCGGGGAGCTGTTTTTT	CASSQGLGSGRSGELFF
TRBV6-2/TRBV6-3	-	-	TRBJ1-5	TGTGCCAGCAGTGAGGGATTTTCCAACAATCAGCCCCAGCATTTT	CASSEGFSNNQPQHF
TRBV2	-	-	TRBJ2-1	TGTGCCAGCAGTGTGTCTGGTGGGAGATCCTACAATGAGCAGTTCTTC	CASSVSGGRSYNEQFF
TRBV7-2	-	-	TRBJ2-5	TGTGCCAGCAGCTTTCGAGAGACCCAGTACTTC	CASSFRETQYF
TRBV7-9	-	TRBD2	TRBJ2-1	TGTGCCAGCAGCCCCTTAAAGCGGGAAAGGACCTACAATGAGCAGTTCTTC	CASSPLKRERTYNEQFF
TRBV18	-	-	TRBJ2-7	TGTGCCAGCTCACCGATGCAGGGGTGGGAGCAGTACTTC	CASSPMQGWEQYF
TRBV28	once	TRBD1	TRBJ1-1	TGTGCCAGCAGGCCGGGGGACAGGGGGTTAACCGAAGCTTTCTTT	CASRPGDRGLTEAFF
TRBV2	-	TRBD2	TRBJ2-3	TGTGCCAGCAGCCAAGCGGGAGGGGTGGATACGCAGTATTTT	CASSQAGGVDTQYF
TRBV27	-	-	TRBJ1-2	TGTGCCAGCAGTTTCAGGGGAATGGCTGGCTACACCTTC	CASSFRGMAGYTF
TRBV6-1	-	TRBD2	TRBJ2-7	TGTGCCAGCAGTGAAGGGCGTAGCGGGAGGGACTACGAGCAGTACTTC	CASSEGRSGRDYEQYF
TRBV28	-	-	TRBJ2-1	TGTGCCAGCGGTCAGGGTAACTTCAATGAGCAGTTCTTC	CASGQGNFNEQFF
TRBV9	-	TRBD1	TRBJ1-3	TGTGCCAGCAGCGTAGGCCCCGGGACAGGCGTCCCCCCTGGAAACACCATATATTTT	CASSVGPGTGVPPGNTIYF
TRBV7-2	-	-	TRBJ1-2	TGTGCCAGCAGCCCCACCACAGGGCATGGCTACACCTTC	CASSPTTGHGYTF
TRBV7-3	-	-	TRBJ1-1	TGTGCCAGCAGCGAGGCTAGGACTGAAGCTTTCTTT	CASSEARTEAFF
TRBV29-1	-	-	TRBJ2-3	TGCAGCGCCGTGTGGGAGAGCACAGATACGCAGTATTTT	CSAVWESTDTQYF
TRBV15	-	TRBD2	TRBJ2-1	TGTGCCACGAGGGCAATGGGAGGGCTTGCGGAGCAGTTCTTC	CATRAMGGLAEQFF
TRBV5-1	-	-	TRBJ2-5	TGCGCCAGCAGCTCTCAAATAGATAGCGGACAAGAGACCCAGTACTTC	CASSSQIDSGQETQYF
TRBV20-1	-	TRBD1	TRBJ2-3	TGCAGTGCTAGTACCGGGACAGAATGGGATACGCAGTATTTT	CSASTGTEWDTQYF
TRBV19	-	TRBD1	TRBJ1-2	TGTGCCAGTAGCGTGACAGGGGTCGGCGGCTACACCTTC	CASSVTGVGGYTF
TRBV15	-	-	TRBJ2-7	TGTGCCACCAGCAGAGATCCCGGGAGCTCCTACGAGCAGTACTTC	CATSRDPGSSYEQYF
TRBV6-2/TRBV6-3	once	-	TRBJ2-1	TGTGCCAGCAGTTCACCAACTAGAACCTACAATGAGCAGTTCTTC	CASSSPTRTYNEQFF
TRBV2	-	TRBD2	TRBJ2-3	TGTGCCAGCAGTGAACGGACTAGCGGGAGTACGCAGTATTTT	CASSERTSGSTQYF
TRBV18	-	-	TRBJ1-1	TGTGCCAGCTCACCAGACAAGAACACTGAAGCTTTCTTT	CASSPDKNTEAFF
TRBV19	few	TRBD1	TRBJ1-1	TGTGCCAGTAGTACCGCGACAGGGATGAACACTGAAGCTTTCTTT	CASSTATGMNTEAFF
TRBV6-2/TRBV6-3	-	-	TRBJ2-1	TGTGCCAGCAGTTACCTTCCTAGCTACAATGAGCAGTTCTTC	CASSYLPSYNEQFF